This T cell receptor beta chain originates from a study of neurological immune-mediated disorders. From the 5' RACE reads, TCRdb called clonotypes with MiXCR, one entry per CDR3 protein. The sample includes about 66,000 distinct CDR3 sequences, nearly 3.5% of them seen just once. V was pared by 6 bases and J by 8 bases, with 5 bases of the junction left unmatched. The CDR3 is 14 amino acids. Germline assignment: CDR1 KGHDR and CDR2 SFDVKD. This clonotype occurred many times. Source material: PBMCs. The gene calls are TRBV24-1 and TRBJ2-1; 11 nucleotides align to TRBD2. The sequence derives from a man aged 40-55 years with multiple sclerosis. The DNA of the CDR3 is TGTGCCACCAGTAAGACTAGCGGGAAGCATGAGCAGTTCTTC. As protein: CATSKTSGKHEQFF.